The source of this T cell receptor (beta chain) is a study of T cell repertoires in cytomegalovirus infection. The wider study: Recently identified HLA-C-restricted CMV epitopes and well-studied HLA-B-restricted CMV epitopes were used by the study. CMV infection together with matching HLA type was indicated by public TCR beta signatures. Overall study findings and caveats: Summed frequency of public TCR beta families distinguished CMV carriers with the relevant HLA. The ex vivo response was dominated by HLA-C-restricted CMV-specific TCR beta clonotypes.

TCRdb called the reads again in MiXCR, with one record for every CDR3 protein. The table shows about 890,000 distinct CDR3 sequences, with approximately 31% occurring only once. The CDR3 is 15 amino acids. CDR1 is ENHRY, CDR2 SYGVKD, per germline. Trimming stripped 6 bases from V and 8 bases from J, with 17 bases between. This clonotype has at least ten counts. Its antigen is not identified. The chain employs TRBV10-3 and TRBJ1-6; tentative D call: TRBD1 (6 bases). This specimen was cultured CD8+ T cells from PBMCs, taken from culture after CMV antigen stimulation. The origin of this receptor is a human donor in good health (CMV status not recorded). Some clones in this sample may be carry-over from other donors' samples. The CDR3 region is CAIRKGEPRDSPLHF. The CDR3 coding sequence is TGTGCCATCAGGAAGGGGGAACCTCGAGATTCACCCCTCCACTTT.